Following are 14 T cell receptor beta chains from one sample sequenced in a study of regulatory T cells in long-lasting Graves disease. HTBI primers from iRepertoire and Arm-PCR of CDR3 regions yielded the TCR beta libraries. Via MiXCR, TCRdb re-called the multiplex PCR reads, giving one row per CDR3 protein. This sample has under 300,000 distinct CDR3 sequences, with approximately 18% found just once. Time point indicated: newly diagnosed GD, antithyroid drugs for less than 3 months. PBMC RNA served as the TCR library source. These data also featured in a second study, about T cells in Graves' hyperthyroidism and ophthalmopathy.

Sample: peripheral blood mononuclear cells (PBMCs), taken at new diagnosis, from a patient treated with antithyroid drugs. The receptors derive from a woman under 40 with Graves disease.

This clonotype was observed many times. This sequence joins TRBV7-8 and TRBJ2-2, with D possibly matching TRBD1 (6 bases). V lost 7 bases, J lost 1 base, and 25 bases lay in between. From germline, CDR1 is SGHVS and CDR2 FQNEAQ. The CDR3 covers 19 residues. DNA for the CDR3: TGTGCCAGCACGCAAGGTCGAGGACAGACAGTCCAGAACACCGGGGAGCTGTTTTTT. Translation gives CASTQGRGQTVQNTGELFF.

This clonotype was seen at least ten times. The V gene is TRBV18, the J gene TRBJ1-1; TRBD1 might be the D (6 bases). Germline V gene lookup returns CDR1 KGHSH and CDR2 LQKENI. The ends were cut back, 0 bases at V and 3 bases at J, with 8 bases in the middle. The CDR3 has 14 residues. The CDR3 DNA reads as TGTGCCAGCTCACCACCCGCAGGGGACACTGAAGCTTTCTTT. This codes for CASSPPAGDTEAFF.

The chain is built from TRBV24-1 and TRBJ2-1, with 13 bases fitting TRBD2. Germline assignment: CDR1 KGHDR and CDR2 SFDVKD. CDR3 length: 16 amino acids. Trimming removed 3 bases from V and 7 bases from J; junction bases left unmatched: 5. Here the CDR3 reads CATSDGLAGVGNEQFF. The CDR3 bases are TGTGCCACCAGTGATGGACTAGCGGGAGTGGGTAATGAGCAGTTCTTC.

This sequence joins TRBV6-2 or TRBV6-3 and TRBJ2-2; D is uncertain. Germline assignment: CDR1 MNHEY and CDR2 SVGEGT. This CDR3 has 13 amino acids. The V and J ends lost 2 bases and 3 bases respectively, with 4 bases between them. The CDR3 is CASSYRDTGELFF. In DNA, the CDR3 is TGTGCCAGCAGTTACAGGGACACCGGGGAGCTGTTTTTT.

This clonotype has a count of ten or more. The rearrangement joins TRBV6-1 to TRBJ1-1, with D tentatively TRBD1 (5 bases). V was cut by 3 bases and J by 6 bases, with 8 bases left in between. CDR1 MNHNS and CDR2 SASEGT come from the germline V gene. The CDR3 length is 12 residues. Here the CDR3 DNA reads TGTGCCAGCAGTGACAGGGCCGCTGAAGCTTTCTTT. It yields the protein CASSDRAAEAFF.

This clonotype was recorded a few times. The junction departs from germline at one end; a sequencing error may be responsible. This chain links TRBV4-1 with TRBJ2-5; 9 bases agree with TRBD2. The CDR3 loop spans 16 amino acids. In germline, CDR1 is MGHRA, CDR2 YSYEKL. The CDR3 nucleotides are TGTGCCAGCAGCCAAGATTGGAGACTAGCGGAAGAGACCCAGTACTTC. The encoded protein is CASSQDWRLAEETQYF.

This clonotype has a count of ten or more. V and J are TRBV11-2 and TRBJ1-1; no reliable D call. The CDR3 runs to 13 residues. Germline CDR1 and CDR2: SGHAT and FQNNGV. V lost 2 bases and J 0 bases, leaving 4 bases between the germline ends. The CDR3 loop reads CASSLMMNTEAFF. CDR3 DNA sequence: TGTGCCAGCAGCTTAATGATGAACACTGAAGCTTTCTTT.

As regards this clonotype: Since a much larger clone is just one base distant, this may be a read error. The chain joins TRBV20-1 to TRBJ2-1; D unresolved. Germline V CDR1 and CDR2: DFQATT, SNEGSKA (reference sequence). CDR3 length: 15 residues. V lost 4 bases and J 3 bases, leaving 16 bases between the germline ends. For the CDR3, the DNA is TGCAGTGCTAAAGTGGAACAACTTAGCTACAATGAGCAGTTCTTC. It is translated as CSAKVEQLSYNEQFF.

This clonotype was seen at least ten times. The CDR3 reads CSARVLGRLNTEAFF. DNA of the CDR3: TGCAGTGCTAGAGTATTAGGACGCCTGAACACTGAAGCTTTCTTT. The genes are TRBV20-1 and TRBJ1-1; no firm D call. Germline-derived CDR1 and CDR2 are DFQATT and SNEGSKA (reference sequence). Trimming removed 1 base from V and 0 bases from J, with 12 bases in between. CDR3 size: 15 residues.

With regard to this clonotype: One end of the junction fails to match germline, which may point to a read error. The CDR3, as DNA: TGCGCCAGCAGCCCCCTGGGTGGGGCTAACTATGGCTACACCTTC. Protein product: CASSPLGGANYGYTF. The chain has TRBV11-2 and TRBJ1-2; the D is unclear. The CDR3 consists of 15 residues. Per the germline V gene, CDR1 is SGHAT and CDR2 is FQNNGV.

At least ten counts were recorded for this clonotype. J is TRBJ1-1 and V is TRBV6-2 or TRBV6-3; D might be TRBD1 (5 bases). The CDR3 extends over 13 amino acids. V was cut by 7 bases and J by 8 bases, with 17 bases left in between. Germline V lookup: CDR1 MNHEY, CDR2 SVGEGT. CDR3 amino acids: CASTNLAGGEAFF. Written as DNA, the CDR3 is TGTGCCAGCACCAACTTGGCGGGGGGAGAAGCTTTCTTT.

This clonotype was detected ten times or more. The V gene is TRBV5-6, the J gene TRBJ1-2, with 8 bases lining up with TRBD1. CDR1 SGHDT and CDR2 YYEEEE come from the germline V gene. Trimming at V came to 2 bases and at J to 4 bases, leaving 7 bases not matched to a gene. The CDR3 is 15 residues long. The CDR3, as DNA: TGTGCCAGCAGCTTCAGGACAGGGAGGATCTATGGCTACACCTTC. It encodes CASSFRTGRIYGYTF.

The rearrangement joins TRBV4-1 to TRBJ2-4; D is ambiguous. The CDR3 runs to 13 residues. CDR1 and CDR2 from the germline V gene are MGHRA and YSYEKL. V was cut by 2 bases and J by 11 bases, with 13 bases left in between. The CDR3 bases are TGCGCCAGCAGCCAACTACGTGTAGGTTTTCAGTACTTC. It specifies CASSQLRVGFQYF.

This clonotype was seen at least ten times. The chain couples TRBV5-1 to TRBJ2-7, with D possibly matching TRBD2 (6 bases). Germline V gene sequence: CDR1 SGHRS, CDR2 YFSETQ. The V end lost 3 bases, the J end lost 3 bases, and 16 bases lay between the germline ends. CDR3 length equals 15 residues. The chain's CDR3 is CASSSEPRRDYEQYF. CDR3 DNA sequence: TGCGCCAGCAGCTCCGAGCCTCGGAGGGACTACGAGCAGTACTTC. Using reference TRBV5-1 and TRBJ2-7 for the parts outside the CDR3, the full variable domain is KAGVTQTPRYLIKTRGQQVTLSCSPISGHRSVSWYQQTPGQGLQFLFEYFSETQRNKGNFPGRFSGRQFSNSRSEMNVSTLELGDSALYLCASSSEPRRDYEQYFGPGTRLTVT.